This T cell receptor beta chain was identified in a study of control samples from healthy donors and cancer patients. Libraries were prepared by immunoSEQ multiplex PCR; TCRdb keeps only in-frame clonotypes and omits some of them. The sample lists 100,000 to 150,000 clones, 80% to 95% occurring once. Input material: blood. The sequence derives from a man in his forties in good health.

CDR3 sequence: CASSVYRVGGNQPQHF. The CDR3 nucleotides are TGTGCCAGCAGCGTCTACAGGGTCGGGGGCAATCAGCCCCAGCATTTT. This rearrangement joins TRBV5-5 to TRBJ1-5, with D perhaps matching TRBD1 (6 bases). Germline CDR1 and CDR2: SGHKS and YYEKEE (reference sequence). This CDR3 has 16 residues. Trimming pared 4 bases from V and 2 bases from J, leaving 16 bases between.